A selection of T cell receptor beta chains follows, all from one sample in a study of blood T cell repertoires in COVID-19. Clones were read by immunoSEQ multiplex PCR, and TCRdb kept only the in-frame ones, dropping some. The sample contains approximately 350,000 clones, approximately 90% of which appear only once. Sequencing was carried out using PBMCs or T cells enriched from blood (not recorded which). The origin of the receptors is a man aged 18-30 years who had recovered from COVID-19. The CDR3 runs from the conserved cysteine through the conserved F or W. The D gene is left open where the match is weak. Some rows have no size entry. The others give once, few or many, or a class for an expanded clone.

TRBJ2-7	-	TRBV28	TRBD1	CASSLVGQGAGEQYF	TGTGCCAGCAGTTTAGTGGGACAGGGGGCAGGTGAGCAGTACTTC
TRBJ1-1	-	TRBV10-3	TRBD1	CAISGTANTEAFF	TGTGCCATCAGCGGGACAGCGAACACTGAAGCTTTCTTT
TRBJ1-5	-	TRBV19	TRBD1	CATTDRGQPQHF	TGTGCCACCACGGACAGGGGACAGCCCCAGCATTTT
TRBJ2-3	-	TRBV28	-	CASIGGHTDTQYF	TGTGCCAGCATAGGCGGCCACACAGATACGCAGTATTTT
TRBJ1-1	-	TRBV5-1	-	CASSLNGGATEAFF	TGCGCCAGCAGCTTGAATGGGGGGGCCACTGAAGCTTTCTTT
TRBJ2-7	-	TRBV19	-	CASSISGHSYEQYF	TGTGCCAGTAGTATTTCAGGTCATTCCTACGAGCAGTACTTC
TRBJ2-5	-	TRBV7-2	TRBD2	CASSISSGSGETQYF	TGTGCCAGCAGCATCTCTAGCGGGAGTGGAGAGACCCAGTACTTC
TRBJ1-3	-	TRBV6-5	-	CAGSQHSGNTIYF	TGTGCCGGCTCACAGCACTCTGGAAACACCATATATTTT
TRBJ1-2	-	TRBV19	-	CASSTFRTVYGYTF	TGTGCCAGTAGTACATTCCGGACAGTTTACGGCTACACCTTC
TRBJ1-6	-	TRBV28	TRBD1	CASRERDRELHF	TGTGCCAGCAGGGAACGGGACAGGGAACTCCACTTT
TRBJ1-1	-	TRBV3-1/TRBV3-2	-	CASSQDFLGAEAFF	TGTGCCAGCAGCCAAGATTTTCTGGGAGCTGAAGCTTTCTTT
TRBJ2-7	-	TRBV7-9	-	CASSFTTSLYEQYF	TGTGCCAGCAGCTTCACGACTAGTCTGTACGAGCAGTACTTC
TRBJ1-6	-	TRBV7-9	-	CASSSPAGANNSPLHF	TGTGCCAGCAGCTCCCCCGCGGGAGCAAATAATTCACCCCTCCACTTT
TRBJ1-3	-	TRBV19	-	CASSIENGSGNTIYF	TGTGCCAGTAGTATAGAGAACGGCTCTGGAAACACCATATATTTT
TRBJ2-7	-	TRBV19	-	CASSIGPRVEQYF	TGTGCCAGTAGTATAGGGCCACGGGTCGAGCAGTACTTC
TRBJ2-7	-	TRBV19	-	CASSRGPPYEQYF	TGTGCCAGTAGTAGGGGCCCCCCCTACGAGCAGTACTTC
TRBJ1-4	-	TRBV18	TRBD1	CASSNTWTGTTNEKLFF	TGTGCCAGCTCCAACACGTGGACAGGAACAACTAATGAAAAACTGTTTTTT
TRBJ2-7	-	TRBV27	TRBD2	CASRLSGGLEQYF	TGTGCCAGCAGGTTGAGCGGGGGGCTAGAGCAGTACTTC
TRBJ1-1	-	TRBV7-9	TRBD1	CASSSTGGAQMNTEAFF	TGTGCCAGCAGCTCAACAGGGGGCGCGCAAATGAACACTGAAGCTTTCTTT
TRBJ1-3	-	TRBV9	-	CASSVLASGNTIYF	TGTGCCAGTAGCGTCCTCGCGTCTGGAAACACCATATATTTT
TRBJ1-2	once	TRBV7-3	-	CASSLVHGAGTGGYTF	TGTGCCAGCAGCCTTGTACACGGAGCCGGCACGGGTGGCTACACCTTC
TRBJ2-1	-	TRBV28	TRBD2	CASRTTSGGNEQFF	TGTGCCAGCAGGACGACTAGCGGGGGAAATGAGCAGTTCTTC
TRBJ2-2	-	TRBV29-1	-	CSVDSTADTGELFF	TGCAGCGTTGATTCTACAGCCGACACCGGGGAGCTGTTTTTT
TRBJ2-5	-	TRBV7-2	-	CASSQGGVGETQYF	TGTGCCAGCTCACAAGGGGGGGTAGGAGAGACCCAGTACTTC
TRBJ2-3	-	TRBV20-1	-	CSAQGTDTQYF	TGCAGTGCTCAGGGGACAGATACGCAGTATTTT
TRBJ2-7	-	TRBV7-2	TRBD2	CASSSGGLAGNYEQYF	TGTGCCAGCAGCTCAGGCGGACTAGCGGGAAATTACGAGCAGTACTTC
TRBJ1-5	-	TRBV27	TRBD1	CASSTQTGGSYQPQHF	TGTGCCAGCAGTACCCAGACAGGGGGCTCATATCAGCCCCAGCATTTT
TRBJ1-1	-	TRBV29-1	-	CSLSLTVNTEAFF	TGCAGTCTTAGTCTGACAGTGAACACTGAAGCTTTCTTT
TRBJ2-5	-	TRBV3-1/TRBV3-2	-	CASSNLAPETQYF	TGTGCCAGCAGCAATCTAGCTCCCGAGACCCAGTACTTC
TRBJ2-7	-	TRBV25-1	-	CASSGANRGEQYF	TGTGCCAGCAGTGGTGCCAACCGGGGCGAGCAGTACTTC
TRBJ1-1	-	TRBV30	-	CAWSTSVTEAFF	TGTGCCTGGAGTACCTCGGTGACTGAAGCTTTCTTT
TRBJ1-6	-	TRBV21-1	-	CASSKRRGYNSPLHF	TGTGCCAGCAGCAAACGAAGGGGCTATAATTCACCCCTCCACTTT
TRBJ2-1	-	TRBV7-3	TRBD2	CASSPGTTNEQFF	TGTGCCAGCAGCCCCGGGACTACCAATGAGCAGTTCTTC
TRBJ2-7	-	TRBV5-1	-	CASSLRSYEQYF	TGCGCCAGCAGTCTAAGATCCTACGAGCAGTACTTC
TRBJ1-1	-	TRBV15	-	CATSRDSNRREAFF	TGTGCCACCAGCAGAGATAGCAACAGGCGTGAAGCTTTCTTT
TRBJ1-1	-	TRBV5-1	TRBD1	CASSTGTAMNTEAFF	TGCGCCAGCAGCACCGGGACAGCGATGAACACTGAAGCTTTCTTT
TRBJ2-1	-	TRBV6-1	-	CASSDPGTNNEQFF	TGTGCCAGCAGTGACCCCGGGACAAATAATGAGCAGTTCTTC
TRBJ2-1	-	TRBV9	TRBD2	CASSVLAGGYNEQFF	TGTGCCAGCAGCGTATTAGCGGGAGGTTACAATGAGCAGTTCTTC
TRBJ1-1	-	TRBV28	-	CASSFKRARGNTEAFF	TGTGCCAGCAGTTTTAAAAGGGCCCGGGGGAACACTGAAGCTTTCTTT
TRBJ2-7	-	TRBV7-2	TRBD1	CASSRGGTGRREQYF	TGTGCCAGCAGCCGTGGAGGGACAGGGAGGAGGGAGCAGTACTTC
TRBJ2-1	-	TRBV4-1	-	CASSQFHIRGSSYNEQFF	TGCGCCAGCAGCCAATTTCACATTAGGGGTAGCTCCTACAATGAGCAGTTCTTC
TRBJ1-2	-	TRBV7-6	TRBD1	CASSLVPGQGGGYTF	TGTGCCAGCAGCTTAGTACCGGGACAGGGTGGTGGCTACACCTTC
TRBJ1-1	once	TRBV5-1	TRBD1	CASSYRQGATEAFF	TGCGCCAGCAGTTACCGACAGGGGGCCACTGAAGCTTTCTTT
TRBJ1-4	-	TRBV28	-	CASSRTPAGFNEKLFF	TGTGCCAGCAGCCGTACCCCGGCCGGGTTTAATGAAAAACTGTTTTTT
TRBJ2-5	-	TRBV21-1	-	CASSNYSRQGFEETQYF	TGTGCCAGCAGCAATTATAGCCGACAGGGTTTTGAAGAGACCCAGTACTTC
TRBJ2-7	-	TRBV29-1	-	CSARLISAIWQYF	TGCAGCGCCAGACTTATTAGTGCAATTTGGCAGTACTTC
TRBJ1-6	-	TRBV2	TRBD1	CASRGTGPNSPLHF	TGTGCCAGCAGAGGGACAGGGCCGAATTCACCCCTCCACTTT
TRBJ1-4	-	TRBV11-3	-	CASNLIEDEKLFF	TGTGCCAGCAACCTAATAGAGGATGAAAAACTGTTTTTT
TRBJ1-2	-	TRBV5-4	TRBD1	CASSFSTGGGYTF	TGTGCCAGCAGCTTTTCGACAGGGGGCGGCTACACCTTC
TRBJ1-2	-	TRBV28	-	CASSLQGIYGYTF	TGTGCCAGCAGTTTGCAGGGCATCTATGGCTACACCTTC
TRBJ2-7	-	TRBV5-1	TRBD1	CASSVWTGRDEQYF	TGCGCCAGCAGCGTCTGGACAGGGCGAGACGAGCAGTACTTC
TRBJ1-3	-	TRBV5-6	-	CASSFDRGVSPSGNTIYF	TGTGCCAGCAGCTTCGATCGGGGAGTAAGCCCCTCTGGAAACACCATATATTTT
TRBJ2-1	-	TRBV7-9	TRBD1	CASSLLGTAYNEQFF	TGTGCCAGCAGCTTATTAGGGACAGCATACAATGAGCAGTTCTTC
TRBJ2-3	-	TRBV6-5	TRBD2	CASTSGGRTDTQYF	TGTGCCAGCACGAGCGGGGGCCGCACAGATACGCAGTATTTT